This T cell receptor beta chain was captured by sequencing in a study of control samples from healthy donors and cancer patients (dated by TCRdb to 2020 to 2022). The library was generated by the immunoSEQ multiplex PCR assay. Entries here come from immuneACCESS through TCRdb and include only in-frame sequences with V and J called. Some clones fail to appear in such tables; in the studies checked, an unresolved V gene covers under half of the shortfall, and the cause of the remainder is unknown. The sample table lists 110,000 or so clones, approximately 84% of them with a count of one. Of the sample, about 7% is held by the ten largest clones. On this clone itself: The antigen this receptor binds is unknown. No base qualities exist here, and no much larger clone lies one base off it.

Its CDR3 holds 15 amino acids, cysteine through phenylalanine. Kept here is only the CDR3 DNA, which spans 45 bases and is read in frame from base 1. CDR1 LNHDA and CDR2 SQIVND were looked up in the germline V gene (reference sequence). For this chain, trimming is 4 bases at the V end and 3 bases at the J end, and the number of junction bases without a gene match is 5. The sequenced sample consisted of blood. This receptor was identified in a man in his late teens or twenties in good health. The rearranged segments are TRBV19 and TRBJ1-4, and TRBD1 matches 7 of the central bases. The CDR3 reads CASSTRQGSNEKLFF. At the DNA level, the sequence is TGTGCCAGTAGTACACGACAGGGCTCTAATGAAAAACTGTTTTTT. The variable domain in full, with residues beyond the CDR3 obtained from the reference TRBV19 and TRBJ1-4 genes, is DGGITQSPKYLFRKEGQNVTLSCEQNLNHDAMYWYRQDPGQGLRLIYYSQIVNDFQKGDIAEGYSVSREKKESFPLTVTSAQKNPTAFYLCASSTRQGSNEKLFFGSGTQLSVL.